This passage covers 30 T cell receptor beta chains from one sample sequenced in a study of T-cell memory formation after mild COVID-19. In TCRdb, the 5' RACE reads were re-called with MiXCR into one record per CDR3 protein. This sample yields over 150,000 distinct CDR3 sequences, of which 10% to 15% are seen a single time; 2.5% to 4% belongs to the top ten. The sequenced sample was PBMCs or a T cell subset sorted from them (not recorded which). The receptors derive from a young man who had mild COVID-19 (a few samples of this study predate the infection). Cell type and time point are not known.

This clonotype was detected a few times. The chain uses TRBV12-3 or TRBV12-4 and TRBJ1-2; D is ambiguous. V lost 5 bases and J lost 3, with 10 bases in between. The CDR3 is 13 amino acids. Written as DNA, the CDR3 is TGTGCCAGCAGTCCAGGTATAGACTATGGCTACACCTTC. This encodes CASSPGIDYGYTF.

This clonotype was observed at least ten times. CDR3 nucleotide sequence: TGTGCCAGCAGCTTGGAAGCTAGCACAGATACGCAGTATTTT. Protein product: CASSLEASTDTQYF. The J gene is TRBJ2-3, the V gene TRBV7-2; D unresolved. This CDR3 has 14 amino acids. Trimming left V 3 bases short and J 0 bases short, with 7 bases between. From germline, CDR1 is SGHTA and CDR2 FQGNSA.

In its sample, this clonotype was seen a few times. In DNA form, the CDR3 reads TGTGCCAGCAGCCAAGATTGGGGCCCGGGGGTAAAAAACATTCAGTACTTC. Amino acid sequence: CASSQDWGPGVKNIQYF. This rearrangement joins TRBV3-1 to TRBJ2-4; D perhaps matches TRBD2 (6 bases). CDR1 is LGHDT, CDR2 YNNKEL, per germline (reference sequence). CDR3 length: 17 residues. V lost 0 bases to trimming and J lost 4 bases, with 16 bases between them.

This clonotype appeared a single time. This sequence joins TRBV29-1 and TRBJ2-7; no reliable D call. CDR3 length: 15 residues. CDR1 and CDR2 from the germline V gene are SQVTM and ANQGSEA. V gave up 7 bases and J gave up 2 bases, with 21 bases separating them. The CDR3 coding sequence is TGCAGCGCTGTCCCGCCGGGCCATCGGACCTACGAGCAGTACTTC. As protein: CSAVPPGHRTYEQYF.

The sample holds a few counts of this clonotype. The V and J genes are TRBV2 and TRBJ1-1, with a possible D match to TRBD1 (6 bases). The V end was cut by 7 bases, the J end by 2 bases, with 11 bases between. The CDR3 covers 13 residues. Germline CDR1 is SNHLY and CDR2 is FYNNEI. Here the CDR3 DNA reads TGTGCCAGCAAGGCGGACAGCAACACTGAAGCTTTCTTT. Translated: CASKADSNTEAFF.

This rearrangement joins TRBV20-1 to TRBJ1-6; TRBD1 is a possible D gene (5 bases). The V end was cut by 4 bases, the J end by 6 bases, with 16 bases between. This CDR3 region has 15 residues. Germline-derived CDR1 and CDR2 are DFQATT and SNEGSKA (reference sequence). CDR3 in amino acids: CSATLPGRSNSPLHF. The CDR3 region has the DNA TGCAGTGCTACACTTCCGGGACGGTCTAATTCACCCCTCCACTTT.

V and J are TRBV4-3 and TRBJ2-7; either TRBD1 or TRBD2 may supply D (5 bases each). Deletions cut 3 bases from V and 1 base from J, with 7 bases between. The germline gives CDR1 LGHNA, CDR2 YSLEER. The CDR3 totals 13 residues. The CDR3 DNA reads TGCGCCAGCAGCCAGGGACGGTCCTACGAGCAGTACTTC. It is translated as CASSQGRSYEQYF.

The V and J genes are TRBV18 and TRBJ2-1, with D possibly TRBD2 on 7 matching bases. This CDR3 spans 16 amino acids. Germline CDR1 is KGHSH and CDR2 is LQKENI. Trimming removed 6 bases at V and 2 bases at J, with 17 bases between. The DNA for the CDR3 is TGTGCCAGCTCTTGGTGGGGGGGCGTCGCCTACAATGAGCAGTTCTTC. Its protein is CASSWWGGVAYNEQFF.

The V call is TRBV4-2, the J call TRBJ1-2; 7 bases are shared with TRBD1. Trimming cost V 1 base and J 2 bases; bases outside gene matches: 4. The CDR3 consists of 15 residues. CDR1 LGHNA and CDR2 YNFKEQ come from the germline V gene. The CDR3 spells CASSQAQTGNYGYTF. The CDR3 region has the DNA TGTGCCAGCAGCCAAGCCCAGACAGGGAACTATGGCTACACCTTC.

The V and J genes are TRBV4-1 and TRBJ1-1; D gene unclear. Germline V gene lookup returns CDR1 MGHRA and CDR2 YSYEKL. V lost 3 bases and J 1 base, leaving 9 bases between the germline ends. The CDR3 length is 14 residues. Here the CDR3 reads CASSQEHGNTEAFF. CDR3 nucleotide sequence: TGCGCCAGCAGCCAGGAACATGGGAACACTGAAGCTTTCTTT.

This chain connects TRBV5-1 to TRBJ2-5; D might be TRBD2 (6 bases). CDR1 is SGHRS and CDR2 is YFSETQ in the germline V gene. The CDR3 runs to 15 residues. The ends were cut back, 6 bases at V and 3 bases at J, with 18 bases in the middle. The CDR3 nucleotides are TGCGCCAGCACCCCTATGGGGCGGGGTGAAGAGACCCAGTACTTC. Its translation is CASTPMGRGEETQYF.

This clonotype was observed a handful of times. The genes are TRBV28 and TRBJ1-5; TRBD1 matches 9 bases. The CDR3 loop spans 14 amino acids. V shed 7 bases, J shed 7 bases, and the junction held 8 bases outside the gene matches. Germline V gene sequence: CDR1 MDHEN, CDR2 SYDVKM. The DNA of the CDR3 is TGTGCCAGCATTCCCACAGGGGGCCGACAGCCCCAGCATTTT. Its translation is CASIPTGGRQPQHF.

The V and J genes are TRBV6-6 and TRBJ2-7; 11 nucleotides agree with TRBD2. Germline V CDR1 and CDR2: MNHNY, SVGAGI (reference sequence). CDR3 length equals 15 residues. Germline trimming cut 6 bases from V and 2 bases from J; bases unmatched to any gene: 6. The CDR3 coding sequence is TGTGCCAGCAGGCACACTAGCGGGGGCGCCTACGAGCAGTACGTC. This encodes CASRHTSGGAYEQYV.

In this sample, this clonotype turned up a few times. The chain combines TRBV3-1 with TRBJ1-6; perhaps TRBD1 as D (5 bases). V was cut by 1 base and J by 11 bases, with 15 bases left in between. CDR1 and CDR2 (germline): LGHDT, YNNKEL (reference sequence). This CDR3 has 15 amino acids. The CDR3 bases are TGTGCCAGCAGCCAAGCTCCGGGAGGGGAAACACCCCTCCACTTT. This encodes CASSQAPGGETPLHF.

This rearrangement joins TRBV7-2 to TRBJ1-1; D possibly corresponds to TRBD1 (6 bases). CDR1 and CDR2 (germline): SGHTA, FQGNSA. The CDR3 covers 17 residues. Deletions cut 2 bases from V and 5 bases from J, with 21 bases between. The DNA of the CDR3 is TGTGCCAGCAGCTTAAGAAGCTTTCTGGGGGGGCCAACTGAAGCTTTCTTT. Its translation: CASSLRSFLGGPTEAFF.

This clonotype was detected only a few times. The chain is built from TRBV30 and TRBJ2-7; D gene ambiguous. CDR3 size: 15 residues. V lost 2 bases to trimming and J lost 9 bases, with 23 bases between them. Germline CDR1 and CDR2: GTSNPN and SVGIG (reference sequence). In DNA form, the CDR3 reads TGTGCCTGGAGTTCAGACGGTAGAGTACAGAACCGGCAGTACTTC. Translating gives CAWSSDGRVQNRQYF.

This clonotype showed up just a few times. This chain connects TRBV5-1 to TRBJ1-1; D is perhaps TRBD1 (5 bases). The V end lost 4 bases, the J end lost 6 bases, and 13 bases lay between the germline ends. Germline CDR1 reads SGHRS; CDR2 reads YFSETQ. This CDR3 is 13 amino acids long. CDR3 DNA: TGCGCCAGCAGCCCCGGGACTTCCCCTGAAGCTTTCTTT. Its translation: CASSPGTSPEAFF.

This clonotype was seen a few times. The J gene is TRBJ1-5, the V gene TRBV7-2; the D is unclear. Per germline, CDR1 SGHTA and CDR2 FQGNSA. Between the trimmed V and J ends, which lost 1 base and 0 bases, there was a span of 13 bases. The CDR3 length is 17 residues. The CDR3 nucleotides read TGTGCCAGCAGCTTAGTGGGGAGTCCCTATAGCAATCAGCCCCAGCATTTT. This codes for CASSLVGSPYSNQPQHF.

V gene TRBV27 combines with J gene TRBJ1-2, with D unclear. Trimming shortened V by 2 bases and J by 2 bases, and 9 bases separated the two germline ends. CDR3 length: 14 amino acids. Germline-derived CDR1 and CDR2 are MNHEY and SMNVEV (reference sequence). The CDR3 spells CASSLVASNYGYTF. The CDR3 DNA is TGTGCCAGCAGTTTAGTTGCCAGCAACTATGGCTACACCTTC.

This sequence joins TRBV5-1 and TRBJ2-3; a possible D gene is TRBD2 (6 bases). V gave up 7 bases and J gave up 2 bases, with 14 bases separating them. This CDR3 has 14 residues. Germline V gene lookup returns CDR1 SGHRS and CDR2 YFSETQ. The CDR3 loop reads CASAAGGDTDTQYF. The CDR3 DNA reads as TGCGCCAGCGCCGCCGGCGGGGACACAGATACGCAGTATTTT.

The DNA for the CDR3 is TGTGCTAGTGGTTTGAGGACAGTCTCGAACACCGGGGAGCTGTTTTTT. Amino acid sequence: CASGLRTVSNTGELFF. This chain links TRBV12-5 with TRBJ2-2; possibly TRBD1 for D (6 bases). Trimming pared 2 bases from V and 0 bases from J, leaving 10 bases between. The CDR3 has 16 amino acids. Germline V gene data show CDR1 as LGHNT and CDR2 as FRNRAP.

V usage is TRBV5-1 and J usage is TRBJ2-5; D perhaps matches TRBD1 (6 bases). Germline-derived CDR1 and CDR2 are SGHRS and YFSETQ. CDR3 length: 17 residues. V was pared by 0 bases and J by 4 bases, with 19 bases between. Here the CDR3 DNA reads TGCGCCAGCAGCTTGGCCCCCGCGATAGGGGGAGCAGAGACCCAGTACTTC. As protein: CASSLAPAIGGAETQYF.

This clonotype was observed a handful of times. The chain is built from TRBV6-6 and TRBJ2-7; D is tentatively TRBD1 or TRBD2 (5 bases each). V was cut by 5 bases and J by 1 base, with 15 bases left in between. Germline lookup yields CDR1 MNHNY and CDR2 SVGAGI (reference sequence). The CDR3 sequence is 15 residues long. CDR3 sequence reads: CASSARDGRSYEQYV. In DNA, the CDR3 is TGTGCCAGCAGTGCCCGGGACGGCCGGTCCTACGAGCAGTACGTC.

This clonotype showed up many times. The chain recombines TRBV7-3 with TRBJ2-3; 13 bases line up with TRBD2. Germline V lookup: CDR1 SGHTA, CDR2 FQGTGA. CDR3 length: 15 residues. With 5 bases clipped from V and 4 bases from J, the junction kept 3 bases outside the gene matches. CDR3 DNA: TGTGCCAGCAGCCCAGGACTAGCGGGGGCAGATACGCAGTATTTT. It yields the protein CASSPGLAGADTQYF.

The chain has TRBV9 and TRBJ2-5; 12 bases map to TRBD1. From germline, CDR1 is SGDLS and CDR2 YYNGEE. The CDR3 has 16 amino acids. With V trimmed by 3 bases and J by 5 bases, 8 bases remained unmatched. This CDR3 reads CASSASGTGGVETQYF. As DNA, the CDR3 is TGTGCCAGCAGCGCCTCCGGGACAGGGGGCGTGGAGACCCAGTACTTC.

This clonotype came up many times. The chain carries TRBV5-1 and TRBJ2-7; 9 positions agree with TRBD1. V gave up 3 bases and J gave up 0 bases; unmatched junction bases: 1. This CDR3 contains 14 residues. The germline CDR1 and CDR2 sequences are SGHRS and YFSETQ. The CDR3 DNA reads TGCGCCAGCAGCTCACAGGGGGCCTCCTACGAGCAGTACTTC. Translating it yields CASSSQGASYEQYF.

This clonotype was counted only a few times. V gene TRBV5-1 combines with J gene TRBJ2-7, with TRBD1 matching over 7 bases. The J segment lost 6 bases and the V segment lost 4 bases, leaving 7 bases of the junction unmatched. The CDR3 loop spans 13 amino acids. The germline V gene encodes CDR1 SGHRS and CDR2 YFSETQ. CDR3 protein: CASSTDRATEQYF. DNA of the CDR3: TGCGCCAGCAGCACCGACAGGGCGACCGAGCAGTACTTC.

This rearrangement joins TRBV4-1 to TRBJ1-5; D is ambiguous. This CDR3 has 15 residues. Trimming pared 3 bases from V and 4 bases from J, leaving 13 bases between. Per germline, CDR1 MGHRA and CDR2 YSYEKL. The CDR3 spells CASSQDAGINQPQHF. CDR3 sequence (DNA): TGCGCCAGCAGCCAGGACGCGGGAATTAATCAGCCCCAGCATTTT.

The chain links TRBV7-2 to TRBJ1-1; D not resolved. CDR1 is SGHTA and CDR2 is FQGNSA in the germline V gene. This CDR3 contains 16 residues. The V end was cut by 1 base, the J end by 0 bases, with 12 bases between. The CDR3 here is CASSLVVTIMNTEAFF. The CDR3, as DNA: TGTGCCAGCAGCTTAGTGGTTACAATAATGAACACTGAAGCTTTCTTT.

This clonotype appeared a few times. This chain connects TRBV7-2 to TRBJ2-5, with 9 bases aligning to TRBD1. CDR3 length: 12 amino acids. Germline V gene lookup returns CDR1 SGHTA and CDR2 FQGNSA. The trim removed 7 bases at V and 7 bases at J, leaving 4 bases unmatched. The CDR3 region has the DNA TGTGCCAGCACCGGACAGGGGCGGACCCAGTACTTC. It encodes CASTGQGRTQYF.